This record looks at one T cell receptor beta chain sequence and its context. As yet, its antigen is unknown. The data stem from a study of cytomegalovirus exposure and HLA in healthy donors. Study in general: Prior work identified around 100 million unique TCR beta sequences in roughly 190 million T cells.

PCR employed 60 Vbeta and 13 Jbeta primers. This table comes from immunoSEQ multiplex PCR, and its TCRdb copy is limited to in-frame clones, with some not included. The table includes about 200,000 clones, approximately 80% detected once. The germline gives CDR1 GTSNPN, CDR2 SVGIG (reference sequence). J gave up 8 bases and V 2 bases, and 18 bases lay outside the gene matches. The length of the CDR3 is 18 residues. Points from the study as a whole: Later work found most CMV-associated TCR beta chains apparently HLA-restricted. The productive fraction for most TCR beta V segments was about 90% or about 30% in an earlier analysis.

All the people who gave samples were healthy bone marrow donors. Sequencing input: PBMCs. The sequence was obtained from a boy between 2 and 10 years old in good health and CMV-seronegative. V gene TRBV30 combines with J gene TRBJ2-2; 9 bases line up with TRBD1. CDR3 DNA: TGTGCCTGGAGTCAATTCTCAAAGGGACAGGGAGGTTTGGGGGAGCTGTTTTTT. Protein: CAWSQFSKGQGGLGELFF.